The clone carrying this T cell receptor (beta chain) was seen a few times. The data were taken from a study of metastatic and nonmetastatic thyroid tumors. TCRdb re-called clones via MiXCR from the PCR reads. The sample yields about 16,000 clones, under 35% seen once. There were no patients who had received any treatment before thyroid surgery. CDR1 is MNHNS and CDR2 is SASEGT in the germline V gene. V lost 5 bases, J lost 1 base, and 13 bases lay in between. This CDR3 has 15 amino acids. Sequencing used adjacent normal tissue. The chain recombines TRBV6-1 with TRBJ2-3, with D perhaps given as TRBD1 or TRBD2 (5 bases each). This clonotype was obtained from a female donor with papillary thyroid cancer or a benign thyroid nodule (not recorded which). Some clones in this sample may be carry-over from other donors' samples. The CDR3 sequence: CASSPGSDGTDTQYF. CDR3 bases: TGTGCCAGCAGTCCAGGGAGCGACGGCACAGATACGCAGTATTTT.